This section outlines one TCR beta chain sequence together with its context. Its specificity is unknown. The read ends 3 residues shy of where the CDR3 ends; the end is completed using the germline J gene. This sample was taken from a study of T cells in women clearing cervical HPV infection. Study at large: With HLA typing for only a few women, HLA confounding remains possible. Whole-study results and caveats: Unknown T-cell numbers per sample may underlie the richness differences. Controls had more TRBV6-7 (about 0.16%) than cases (about 0.11%). CIN3+ cases had significantly higher TCR repertoire richness than controls, but evenness did not differ.

V lost 0 bases and J lost 8; bases outside the gene matches: 11. Germline CDR1 is LGHNA and CDR2 is YNFKEQ. This CDR3 spans 17 amino acids. Method: immunoSEQ multiplex PCR; TCRdb's copy keeps in-frame clones and lacks some. This listing includes about 48,000 clones. Sequencing was carried out using blood buffy coat. This sequence was found in a woman aged 18-69 years with a cervical HPV16 infection that either progressed to CIN3+ or cleared (not recorded which). The V gene is TRBV4-2, the J gene TRBJ2-1, with 9 bases matching TRBD2. The CDR3 sequence: CASSQDRAGGSLDEQFF. The part of the CDR3 DNA that was read is TGTGCCAGCAGCCAAGATCGGGCGGGAGGGTCTTTAGATGAG.